Listed here are 4 T cell receptor beta chains from one sample, sequenced in a study of post-analysis software for immune sequencing data. Study-level points and caveats: Comparison of patients with controls showed five or six TRBV segments more frequent in patients, TRBV5-6, TRBV5-1 and TRBV20-1 among them.

The antigens of these receptors remain unknown. Unique molecular identifiers were present in the TCR beta cDNA libraries. TCRdb analysed the PCR reads with MiXCR anew, one entry per CDR3 protein. The sample shows 800,000 to 950,000 distinct CDR3 sequences, about 53% of them seen only once. Input material: blood. These receptor sequences come from a girl aged 10-17 years with multiple sclerosis.

This rearrangement joins TRBV11-2 to TRBJ2-3, with 12 bases matching TRBD2. CDR1 and CDR2 from the germline V gene are SGHAT and FQNNGV. The CDR3 has 17 residues. V shed 1 base, J shed 8 bases, and the junction held 10 bases outside the gene matches. For the CDR3, the DNA is TGTGCCAGCAGCTTAGGACTAGCGGGGGTCGGCCGGCCTACGCAGTATTTT. Translating gives CASSLGLAGVGRPTQYF.

Regarding this clonotype: One junction end disagrees with the germline gene, perhaps due to a read error. J is TRBJ2-3 and V is TRBV7-3, with TRBD2 matching 8 bases. Germline V gene lookup returns CDR1 SGHTA and CDR2 FQGTGA. The CDR3 spans 18 residues. CDR3 in amino acids: CASSLTIKPGLVADTQYF. CDR3 bases: TGTGCCAGCAGCCTAACGATCAAACCGGGACTAGTAGCAGATACGCAGTATTTT.

This chain connects TRBV20-1 to TRBJ2-1; D remains ambiguous. This CDR3 contains 12 residues. Per germline, CDR1 DFQATT and CDR2 SNEGSKA (reference sequence). Deletions cut 8 bases from V and 3 bases from J, with 11 bases between. For the CDR3, the DNA is TGCAGTTATTCTTCTCTCTACAATGAGCAGTTCTTC. It yields the protein CSYSSLYNEQFF.

The genes are TRBV24-1 and TRBJ1-5, with D maybe TRBD1 (5 bases). The CDR3 length is 17 residues. Trimming cost V 2 bases and J 1 base, with 14 bases left between them. From germline, CDR1 is KGHDR and CDR2 SFDVKD. The CDR3 spells CATSDSRSGGSNQPQHF. CDR3 in DNA: TGTGCCACCAGTGATTCCCGGTCGGGGGGGAGCAATCAGCCCCAGCATTTT.